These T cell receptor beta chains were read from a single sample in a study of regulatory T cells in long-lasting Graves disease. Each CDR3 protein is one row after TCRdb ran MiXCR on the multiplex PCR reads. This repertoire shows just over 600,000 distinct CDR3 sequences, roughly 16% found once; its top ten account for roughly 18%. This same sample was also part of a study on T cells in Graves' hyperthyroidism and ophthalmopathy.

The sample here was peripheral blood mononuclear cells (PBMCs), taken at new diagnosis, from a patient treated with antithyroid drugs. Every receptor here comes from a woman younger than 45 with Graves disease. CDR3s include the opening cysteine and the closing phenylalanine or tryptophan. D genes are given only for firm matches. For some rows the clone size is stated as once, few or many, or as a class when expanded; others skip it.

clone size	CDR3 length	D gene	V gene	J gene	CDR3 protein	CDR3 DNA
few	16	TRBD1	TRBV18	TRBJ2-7	CASSQAVGTGRYEQYF	TGTGCCAGCTCACAAGCCGTTGGGACAGGACGCTACGAGCAGTACTTC
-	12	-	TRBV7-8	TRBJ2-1	CASSLEGMEQFF	TGTGCCAGCAGCTTAGAAGGCATGGAGCAGTTCTTC
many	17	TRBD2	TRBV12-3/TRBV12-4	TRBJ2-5	CASSPRTSGGPQETQYF	TGTGCCAGCAGTCCACGGACTAGCGGAGGACCACAAGAGACCCAGTACTTC
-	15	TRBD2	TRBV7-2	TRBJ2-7	CASSLIAGGTYEQYF	TGTGCCAGCAGCCTAATAGCGGGAGGGACCTACGAGCAGTACTTC
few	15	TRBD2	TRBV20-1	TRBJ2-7	CSAQRLAGATYEQYF	TGCAGTGCCCAACGACTAGCGGGGGCAACCTACGAGCAGTACTTC
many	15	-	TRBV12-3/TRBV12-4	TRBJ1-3	CASSHDTGTGNTIYF	TGTGCCAGCAGTCACGACACAGGAACTGGAAACACCATATATTTT
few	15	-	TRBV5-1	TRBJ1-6	CASSLWGHDNSPLHF	TGCGCCAGCAGCTTGTGGGGGCACGATAATTCACCCCTCCACTTT
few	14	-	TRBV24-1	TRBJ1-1	CATSDWNTHRGAFF	TGTGCCACCAGTGATTGGAACACCCATCGCGGGGCTTTCTTT
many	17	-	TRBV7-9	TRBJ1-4	CASSLRPLATLNEKLFF	TGTGCCAGCAGCTTGCGGCCGCTAGCAACTCTTAATGAAAAACTGTTTTTT
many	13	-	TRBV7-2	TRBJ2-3	CASSLVMADTQYF	TGTGCCAGCAGCTTAGTGATGGCAGATACGCAGTATTTT
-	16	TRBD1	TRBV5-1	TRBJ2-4	CASSWGTDLAKNIQYF	TGCGCCAGCAGCTGGGGGACAGACCTAGCCAAAAACATTCAGTACTTC
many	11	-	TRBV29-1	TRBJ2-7	CSVEGGYEQYF	TGCAGCGTTGAAGGGGGCTACGAGCAGTACTTC
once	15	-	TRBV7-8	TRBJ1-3	CASAEGVFSGNTIYF	TGTGCCAGCGCAGAGGGTGTCTTCTCTGGAAACACCATATATTTT
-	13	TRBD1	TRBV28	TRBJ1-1	CASSCGTGLEAFF	TGTGCCAGCAGTTGTGGGACAGGGCTTGAAGCTTTCTTT
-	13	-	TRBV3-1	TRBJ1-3	CASAGLAGNTIYF	TGTGCCAGCGCAGGGCTAGCTGGAAACACCATATATTTT
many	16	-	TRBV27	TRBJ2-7	CASSPYRQGPSGEQYF	TGTGCCAGCAGTCCCTACCGGCAGGGACCCTCGGGGGAGCAGTACTTC
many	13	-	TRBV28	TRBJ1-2	CASRTGGDYGYTF	TGTGCCAGCAGAACAGGAGGGGACTATGGCTACACCTTC
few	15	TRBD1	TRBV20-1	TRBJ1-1	CSASVYRGLGTEAFF	TGCAGTGCTAGTGTATACAGGGGGCTGGGTACTGAAGCTTTCTTT
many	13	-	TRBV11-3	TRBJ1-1	CASSPLGTSEAFF	TGTGCCAGCAGCCCACTTGGGACAAGTGAAGCTTTCTTT
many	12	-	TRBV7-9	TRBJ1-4	CASSSTNEKLFF	TGTGCCAGCAGCTCTACTAATGAAAAACTGTTTTTT
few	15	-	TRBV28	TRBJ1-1	CASSLLAEMNTEAFF	TGTGCCAGCAGTTTATTGGCAGAGATGAACACTGAAGCTTTCTTT
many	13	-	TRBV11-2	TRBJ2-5	CASSPAGVETQYF	TGTGCCAGCAGCCCCGCCGGAGTAGAGACCCAGTACTTC
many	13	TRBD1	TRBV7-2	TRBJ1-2	CASSLGGGRGYTF	TGTGCCAGCAGCTTAGGAGGGGGCAGGGGCTACACCTTC
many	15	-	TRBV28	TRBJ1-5	CASSTRTVLDQPQHF	TGTGCCAGCAGCACTAGGACAGTATTGGATCAGCCCCAGCATTTT
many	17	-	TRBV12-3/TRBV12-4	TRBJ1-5	CASSLLGGLRGWGSQHF	TGTGCCAGCAGTCTTTTAGGGGGGCTCAGGGGTTGGGGGTCCCAGCATTTT
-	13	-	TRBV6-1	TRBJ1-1	CAGSEAPRTEAFF	TGTGCCGGCAGTGAAGCCCCGCGGACTGAAGCTTTCTTT
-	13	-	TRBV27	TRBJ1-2	CASRPGGQLSYTF	TGTGCCAGCAGACCCGGGGGCCAGTTGAGCTACACCTTC
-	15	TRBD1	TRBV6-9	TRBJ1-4	CASSYSSTGVEKLFF	TGTGCCAGCAGTTATAGTTCAACAGGGGTGGAAAAACTGTTTTTT
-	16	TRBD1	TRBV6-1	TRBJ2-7	CASSRPGQMNSYEQYF	TGCGCCAGCAGCCGACCGGGACAGATGAACTCCTACGAGCAGTACTTC
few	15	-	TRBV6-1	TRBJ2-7	CASSPISGSSYEQYF	TGTGCCAGCAGTCCTATTAGCGGCAGCTCCTACGAGCAGTACTTC
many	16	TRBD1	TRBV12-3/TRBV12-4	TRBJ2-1	CASSLTGTGASIEQFF	TGTGCCAGCAGTTTGACCGGGACAGGGGCGAGTATTGAGCAGTTCTTC
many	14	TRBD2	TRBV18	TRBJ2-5	CASSPGLGQETQYF	TGTGCCAGCTCACCCGGACTAGGCCAAGAGACCCAGTACTTC
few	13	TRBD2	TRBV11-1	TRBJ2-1	CASSGRRGNEQFF	TGTGCCAGCAGCGGGAGGCGGGGGAATGAGCAGTTCTTC
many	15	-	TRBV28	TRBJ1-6	CASSLRGWKNSPLHF	TGTGCCAGCAGTTTAAGGGGGTGGAAGAATTCACCCCTCCACTTT
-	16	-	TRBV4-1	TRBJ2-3	CASSQDAAGSTDTQYF	TGCGCCAGCAGCCAAGACGCCGCCGGGAGCACAGATACGCAGTATTTT
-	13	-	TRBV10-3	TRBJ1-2	CAISEVRGGGYTF	TGTGCCATCAGTGAAGTCAGGGGAGGTGGCTACACCTTC
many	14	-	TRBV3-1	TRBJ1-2	CASSPGAGHYGYTF	TGTGCCAGCAGCCCCGGCGCGGGGCACTATGGCTACACCTTC
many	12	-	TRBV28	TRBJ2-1	CASSPRSHEQFF	TGTGCCAGCAGCCCTCGCAGCCATGAGCAGTTCTTC
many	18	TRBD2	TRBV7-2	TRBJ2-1	CASSLVGSGQSSYNEQFF	TGTGCCAGCAGCTTAGTGGGTAGCGGGCAAAGCTCCTACAATGAGCAGTTCTTC
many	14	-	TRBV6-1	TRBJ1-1	CASGGVGFNSEAFF	TGTGCCAGCGGAGGGGTTGGGTTCAACTCTGAAGCTTTCTTT
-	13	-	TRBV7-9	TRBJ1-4	CASSFDTNEKLFF	TGTGCCAGCAGCTTCGATACGAATGAAAAACTGTTTTTT